A selection of T cell receptor beta chains follows, all from one sample in a study of vaccination and CD4 T cells after COVID-19. TCRdb ran MiXCR on the PCR reads and lists one entry per CDR3 protein. The data hold approximately 18,000 distinct CDR3 sequences, with under 45% observed a single time. Their target antigens are unknown. This specimen consisted of CD4+ T cells from blood, cultured in vitro, obtained after SARS-CoV-2 vaccination. These receptors were obtained from a human donor who had recovered from COVID-19. The CDR3 runs from the conserved cysteine through the conserved F or W. D genes are given only for firm matches. Size is stated for part of the rows, as once, few or many counts, or as a class when the clone is expanded.

-,TRBV4-1,TRBJ2-5,15,-,TGCGCCAGCAGTCGAAGCGCGGCCGGTGAAGAGACCCAGTACTTC,CASSRSAAGEETQYF
TRBD2,TRBV6-5,TRBJ2-1,14,medium-sized,TGTGCCAGCAGTTTGGGACTAGCTGCCAATGAGCAGTTCTTC,CASSLGLAANEQFF
TRBD1,TRBV5-4,TRBJ2-7,14,-,TGTGCCAGCAGCTCACGACAGGGGGGGGACGAGCAGTACTTC,CASSSRQGGDEQYF
-,TRBV20-1,TRBJ2-5,16,-,TGCAGTGCTAGAGGATTTGAAAAAATTACCCAAGAGACCCAGTACTTC,CSARGFEKITQETQYF
TRBD2,TRBV7-7,TRBJ2-2,16,-,TGTGCTAGCAGCTTAAGCTATAGCGGGAGTACCGGGGAGCTGTTTTTT,CASSLSYSGSTGELFF
TRBD1,TRBV6-1,TRBJ2-7,15,medium-sized,TGTGCCAGCAGTACGTGGGACAGGGGGAGCTACGAGCAGTACTTC,CASSTWDRGSYEQYF
-,TRBV18,TRBJ2-5,11,-,TGTGCCAGCTCACCAGCAGAGACCCAGTACTTC,CASSPAETQYF
-,TRBV7-8,TRBJ1-1,19,few,TGTGCCAGCAGCTTAACGGCAGGCATGGGCCTTCGGGGAAACACTGAAGCTTTCTTT,CASSLTAGMGLRGNTEAFF
TRBD1,TRBV6-2/TRBV6-3,TRBJ1-2,13,-,TGTGCCAGCAGTGACTCGACAGGGGGCGGCTACACCTTC,CASSDSTGGGYTF
TRBD1,TRBV27,TRBJ1-6,12,-,TGTGCCAGCGGACAGGGTTTTTCACCCCTCCACTTT,CASGQGFSPLHF
-,TRBV25-1,TRBJ2-1,15,-,TGTGCCAGCAGTGACTTGGGGGCGAGTTACAATGAGCAGTTCTTC,CASSDLGASYNEQFF
TRBD2,TRBV11-3,TRBJ2-5,13,-,TGTGCCAGCAGTCTGGGGCGGGAGACGGCCCAGTACTTC,CASSLGRETAQYF
-,TRBV6-1,TRBJ2-3,15,medium-sized,TGTGCCAGCAGTGAAAAAGGGGGTCTTTCAGATACGCAGTATTTT,CASSEKGGLSDTQYF
-,TRBV14,TRBJ2-7,12,-,TGTGCCAGCGGTCAGGGGAACTACGAGCAGTACTTC,CASGQGNYEQYF
TRBD1,TRBV28,TRBJ1-5,15,-,TGTGCCAGCAGTTTAGGACAGGGGGCCAATCAGCCCCAGCATTTT,CASSLGQGANQPQHF
-,TRBV7-8,TRBJ1-6,15,-,TGTGCCAGCAGCCAACCGGTGACCTATAATTCACCCCTCCACTTT,CASSQPVTYNSPLHF
TRBD2,TRBV5-4,TRBJ2-3,16,-,TGTGCCAGCAGCCCGGGGACTAGCCTTAGCACAGATACGCAGTATTTT,CASSPGTSLSTDTQYF
-,TRBV7-3,TRBJ2-1,16,-,TGTGCCAGCAGCCCGACAAAAGGGGGCTCCTACAATGAGCAGTTCTTC,CASSPTKGGSYNEQFF
-,TRBV10-3,TRBJ2-5,11,-,TGTGCCATCAGGGCAGAAGAGACCCAGTACTTC,CAIRAEETQYF
-,TRBV6-1,TRBJ1-2,14,-,TGTGCCAGCAGTGAAAATCACGGATTATATGGCTACACCTTC,CASSENHGLYGYTF
-,TRBV6-5,TRBJ2-3,11,few,TGTGCCAGCAGTTCCACTGATACGCAGTATTTT,CASSSTDTQYF
TRBD2,TRBV11-2,TRBJ2-5,18,-,TGTGCCAGCAGCCGAGTTCTAAAGGCACTAGCGGGAGTAGAGACCCAGTACTTC,CASSRVLKALAGVETQYF
-,TRBV7-3,TRBJ1-6,15,few,TGTGCCAGCAGCTTAAACACCGCCGCAAATTCACCCCTCCACTTT,CASSLNTAANSPLHF
TRBD2,TRBV10-3,TRBJ2-5,13,-,TGTGCCATCACGGGGGGACTCGGGGAGACCCAGTACTTC,CAITGGLGETQYF
-,TRBV24-1,TRBJ1-5,16,few,TGTGCCACCAGTGACGCCCGTAGGGGAGCTAATCAGCCCCAGCATTTT,CATSDARRGANQPQHF
-,TRBV29-1,TRBJ1-2,11,once,TGCAGCGCCTCCATGGGGAGGGGCTACACCTTC,CSASMGRGYTF
-,TRBV12-3/TRBV12-4,TRBJ1-1,12,-,TGTGCCATCCTCATAAAAGGCACTGAAGCTTTCTTT,CAILIKGTEAFF
TRBD2,TRBV19,TRBJ2-1,19,-,TGTGCCAGTAGGCCGCCGGGACTAACGTCGACCGGCTGGGACAATGAGCAGTTCTTC,CASRPPGLTSTGWDNEQFF
TRBD2,TRBV6-2/TRBV6-3,TRBJ2-1,15,-,TGTGCCAGCAGTTATCTAGCGGGCCTCTACAATGAGCAGTTCTTC,CASSYLAGLYNEQFF
-,TRBV20-1,TRBJ2-7,14,few,TGCAGTGCAGTGATGCTAGCAAAGCCCTACGAGCAGTACTTC,CSAVMLAKPYEQYF
-,TRBV5-6,TRBJ1-2,15,-,TGTGCCAGCAGCCCCGGAGCAGTAGTTCATTATGGCTACACCTTC,CASSPGAVVHYGYTF
TRBD1,TRBV2,TRBJ2-7,17,few,TGTGCCAGCAGTGAAGCGCCCAGACAGGGAAGCTCCTACGAGCAGTACTTC,CASSEAPRQGSSYEQYF
-,TRBV21-1,TRBJ2-6,20,few,TGTGCCAGCAGCAAAGAGGCCAATCCGACAGTCCTCTCTGGGGCCAACGTCCTGACTTTC,CASSKEANPTVLSGANVLTF
-,TRBV7-8,TRBJ2-5,14,few,TGTGCCAGCAGCTCCCCACGGGGCCAAGAGACCCAGTACTTC,CASSSPRGQETQYF
TRBD2,TRBV7-2,TRBJ2-1,14,few,TGTGCCAGCAGCCCCGGACTAGCGGGAAATGAGCAGTTCTTC,CASSPGLAGNEQFF
-,TRBV6-2/TRBV6-3,TRBJ2-3,15,few,TGTGCCAGCAGTCTAGGCGCACTCGCCACAGATACGCAGTATTTT,CASSLGALATDTQYF
-,TRBV5-6,TRBJ1-5,14,-,TGTGCCAGCAGCTTGCGACTGAGCAATCAGCCCCAGCATTTT,CASSLRLSNQPQHF
-,TRBV20-1,TRBJ2-7,13,-,TGCAGTGCTAGGGTACTAGCAGGATACGAGCAGTACTTC,CSARVLAGYEQYF
-,TRBV2,TRBJ2-5,12,-,TGTGCCAGCAGTGAGAGCTTAGAGACCCAGTACTTC,CASSESLETQYF
-,TRBV20-1,TRBJ1-1,13,once,TGCAGTGCTAGAAATCCTAAGAACACTGAAGCTTTCTTT,CSARNPKNTEAFF
-,TRBV19,TRBJ1-5,15,-,TGTGCCAGTAGTAAGGGACAAAGTTACAATCAGCCCCAGCATTTT,CASSKGQSYNQPQHF
-,TRBV19,TRBJ1-5,11,-,TGTGCCAGTGTGGGGGGCGACTCCCAGCATTTT,CASVGGDSQHF
-,TRBV10-3,TRBJ2-4,13,few,TGTGCCATCAGTGAGCAAAAGGACCGGTTACGGTACTTC,CAISEQKDRLRYF
-,TRBV7-9,TRBJ1-3,14,-,TGTGCCAGCAGCTCCAGGGCCTCTGGAAACACCATATATTTT,CASSSRASGNTIYF
-,TRBV11-2,TRBJ2-7,15,once,TGTGCCAGCAGCCGGACATCTACCCCTACCTACGAGCAGTACTTC,CASSRTSTPTYEQYF
-,TRBV21-1,TRBJ2-6,20,medium-sized,TGTGCCAGCAGCAAATGTCAAAATTGGGGGGGCCCCTCTGGGGCCAACGTCCTGACTTTC,CASSKCQNWGGPSGANVLTF
-,TRBV10-3,TRBJ1-6,18,-,TGTGCCATCAGTGAGAGAATGCTAAGGGGGAGTGGGCAGTCACCCCTCCACTTT,CAISERMLRGSGQSPLHF
TRBD1,TRBV12-5,TRBJ2-7,18,-,TGTGCTAGTGGTTTGGTCCCCCCGGGACAGGGTCTTTCCTACGAGCAGTACTTC,CASGLVPPGQGLSYEQYF
-,TRBV18,TRBJ2-2,13,once,TGTGCCAGCTCACCAGTTCCCACCGGGGAGCTGTTTTTT,CASSPVPTGELFF
-,TRBV20-1,TRBJ2-7,13,-,TGCAGTGTAAGGGACCGAACTTCCTACGAGCAGTACTTC,CSVRDRTSYEQYF
-,TRBV19,TRBJ2-3,13,once,TGTGCCAGTAGTCTGTGGATCGGAGATACGCAGTATTTT,CASSLWIGDTQYF
TRBD1,TRBV20-1,TRBJ1-5,14,few,TGCAGTGCTCGTCCAGGACAGGGTTCACAGCCCCAGCATTTT,CSARPGQGSQPQHF
-,TRBV11-2,TRBJ2-3,16,few,TGTGCCAGCAGCCGGGGTGTGGGAAGAGGCACAGATACGCAGTATTTT,CASSRGVGRGTDTQYF
-,TRBV6-1,TRBJ2-2,16,-,TGTGCCAGCAGTAAAGACCGGGGGACGAACACCGGGGAGCTGTTTTTT,CASSKDRGTNTGELFF